The T cell receptor beta chain under discussion was sequenced for a study of T cells in Graves' hyperthyroidism and ophthalmopathy. RNA transcripts gave rise to amplified TCR beta CDR3 regions. HTBI primers were used for first-round RT-PCR of the TCR CDR3. TCRdb re-called the multiplex PCR reads with MiXCR, one entry per CDR3 protein. The sample holds about 640,000 distinct CDR3 sequences, around 21% seen once. In the case of this clonotype: Its antigen is undetermined.

Study observations and caveats: Most thyroid-expanded clonotypes above 0.001 were also found in blood.

Individuals with ophthalmopathy presented a Clinical Activity Score of at least 3, a NOSPECS grade of at least 4 and a duration under 3 months. The CDR3 is 15 residues long. The germline V gene encodes CDR1 DFQATT and CDR2 SNEGSKA (reference sequence). V was pared by 0 bases and J by 8 bases, with 19 bases between. The gene calls are TRBV20-1 and TRBJ1-2; D is ambiguous. This receptor was taken from a man younger than 45 with Graves' ophthalmopathy. Sequenced sample: blood. The CDR3 nucleotides are TGCAGTGCTAGAGATGGCGCAGCGCCGGAAGGAGGCTACACCTTC. Protein: CSARDGAAPEGGYTF.